A selection of T cell receptor beta chains follows, all from one sample in a study of T cells in Graves' hyperthyroidism and ophthalmopathy. TCRdb re-called the multiplex PCR reads with MiXCR, one entry per CDR3 protein. The profile covers over 650,000 distinct CDR3 sequences, with over 40% appearing a single time and 6.5% to 9% taken by the ten largest. Sample: peripheral blood or thyroid tissue (not recorded which). All receptors derive from an adult man with Graves' disease, either hyperthyroidism or ophthalmopathy (not recorded which). CDR3s include the opening cysteine and the closing phenylalanine or tryptophan. Only some rows state a clone size, as once, few, many or a class for expanded clones.

J gene,V gene,CDR3 length,clone size,CDR3 protein
TRBJ1-5,TRBV28,14,NA,CASSFLSGIEPQHF
TRBJ2-6,TRBV7-9,13,NA,CASSLHGANVLTF
TRBJ2-5,TRBV3-1,15,few,CASSPYEGGPATQYF
TRBJ2-7,TRBV7-3,13,many,CASSPISGGRQYF
TRBJ1-6,TRBV29-1,13,few,CSVGTGGLSPLHF
TRBJ2-7,TRBV20-1,14,few,CSARSLGSPYEQYF
TRBJ1-3,TRBV10-3,16,NA,CAISAGTAGSRATTYF
TRBJ1-2,TRBV29-1,14,many,CSVWAGQGYYGYTF
TRBJ1-1,TRBV10-2,12,NA,CANSQGNTEAFF
TRBJ1-3,TRBV7-8,15,once,CASSQESLSGNTIYF
TRBJ2-7,TRBV7-9,14,NA,CASSQARGIYEQYF
TRBJ1-2,TRBV7-2,15,few,CASSLGTGFNYGYTF
TRBJ1-2,TRBV2,16,NA,CASSVTLGTGNYGYTF
TRBJ1-2,TRBV29-1,13,few,CSVETGGGYGYTF
TRBJ1-5,TRBV6-5,16,NA,CASSYRTGDSNQPQHF
TRBJ1-1,TRBV7-6,16,many,CASSLSLGAVNTEAFF
TRBJ2-7,TRBV12-3/TRBV12-4,16,few,CASSPGGGGGGDEQYF
TRBJ1-1,TRBV29-1,11,NA,CSGTIWGRAFF
TRBJ1-6,TRBV2,14,once,CASRRGGIGSPLHF
TRBJ1-5,TRBV7-2,15,NA,CASSLSGTAAAAQHF
TRBJ1-1,TRBV20-1,13,few,CSAPEGALAEAFF
TRBJ1-5,TRBV29-1,14,NA,CSVGLSNSNQPQHF
TRBJ2-3,TRBV24-1,13,few,CATSDSGRDTQYF
TRBJ1-1,TRBV5-1,15,many,CASSVTGQLNTEAFF
TRBJ1-5,TRBV7-9,14,NA,CASSLPQGNQPQHF
TRBJ1-2,TRBV25-1,15,many,CASSGPTGTGYGYTF
TRBJ1-1,TRBV14,13,many,CASSQGLWTEAFF
TRBJ1-6,TRBV7-9,16,many,CASSLRTQHRNSPLHF
TRBJ1-2,TRBV6-5,15,NA,CASSLVAGTGSGYTF
TRBJ2-5,TRBV10-3,12,NA,CAISRGQETQYF
TRBJ1-1,TRBV6-5,14,few,CASRRQTGEAEAFF
TRBJ2-5,TRBV14,15,NA,CASSHYRGNQETQYF
TRBJ1-1,TRBV7-9,13,many,CASRGDPDTEAFF
TRBJ2-1,TRBV7-2,16,NA,CASSSWSGGRSDEQFF
TRBJ2-6,TRBV5-1,18,NA,CASSQAGGPSSGANVLTF
TRBJ1-4,TRBV29-1,15,NA,CSVEGGDTTNEKLFF
TRBJ1-6,TRBV6-5,17,NA,CASSLSVFGTHNSPLHF
TRBJ1-1,TRBV12-3/TRBV12-4,16,NA,CASSHSISQMNTEAFF
TRBJ2-3,TRBV7-8,15,NA,CASSLQGMVTDTQYF
TRBJ1-2,TRBV6-6,13,NA,CASSYLPDYGYTF
TRBJ2-7,TRBV7-2,13,many,CASRFPGPYEQYF
TRBJ2-7,TRBV24-1,13,few,CATAGTGGREQYF
TRBJ1-2,TRBV12-3/TRBV12-4,14,NA,CASSEALEDESYTF
TRBJ2-5,TRBV2,15,many,CASSDGPGTGETQYF
TRBJ2-7,TRBV6-5,13,few,CASSYRGVGEQYF
TRBJ1-1,TRBV10-3,14,many,CAISAPGLNTEAFF
TRBJ2-2,TRBV29-1,12,many,CSGRLDTGELFF
TRBJ1-2,TRBV9,12,few,CASRTGVNGYTF
TRBJ1-1,TRBV24-1,13,NA,CATSSTTGDEAFF
TRBJ2-7,TRBV7-9,13,few,CASSATDPYEQYF
TRBJ1-2,TRBV29-1,13,NA,CSLVRAGSYGYTF
TRBJ1-1,TRBV11-1,16,once,CASSLDLDSMNTEAFF
TRBJ2-6,TRBV9,15,NA,CASSSSRSGANVLTF